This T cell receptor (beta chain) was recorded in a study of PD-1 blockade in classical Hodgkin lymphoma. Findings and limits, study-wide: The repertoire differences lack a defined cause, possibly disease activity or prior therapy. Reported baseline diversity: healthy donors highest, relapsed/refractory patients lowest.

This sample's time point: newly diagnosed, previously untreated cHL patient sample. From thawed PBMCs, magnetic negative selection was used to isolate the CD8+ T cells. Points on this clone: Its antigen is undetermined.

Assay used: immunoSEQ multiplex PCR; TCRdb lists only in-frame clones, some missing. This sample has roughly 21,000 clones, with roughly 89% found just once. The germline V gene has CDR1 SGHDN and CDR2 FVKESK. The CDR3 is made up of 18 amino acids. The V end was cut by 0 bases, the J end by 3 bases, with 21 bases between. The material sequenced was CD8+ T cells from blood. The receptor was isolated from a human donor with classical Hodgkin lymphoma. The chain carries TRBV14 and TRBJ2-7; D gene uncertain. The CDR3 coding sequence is TGTGCCAGCAGCCAAGAGACCCCGACGCCCGTCACGGGCTACGAGCAGTACTTC. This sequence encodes CASSQETPTPVTGYEQYF.